The T cell receptor beta chain under discussion was sequenced for a study of blood T cell repertoires in COVID-19. Background on the study: The study drew acute and convalescent COVID-19 samples from the United States, Italy and Spain. Nucleic acid was either cDNA or gDNA, and it came from T cells, B-cell-depleted T cells, or PBMCs.

Seattle's enrolled individuals joined amid active infection and were then monitored longitudinally. Germline-derived CDR1 and CDR2 are PRHDT and FYEKMQ (reference sequence). This CDR3 region has 15 residues. The germline V and J ends were trimmed by 5 bases and 1 base, with 14 bases remaining between them. In the authors' workflow: Using reference gene primer amplification, nucleated cell counts were estimated. Here immunoSEQ multiplex PCR was the method, and the copy in TCRdb shows in-frame clones only, minus some. The V and J calls and clone size are taken from that table; D and trimming were inferred from the DNA. The sample includes about 360,000 clones, 65% to 90% seen only once; the top ten take roughly 7.1%.

The sample consisted of peripheral blood. The chain joins TRBV13 to TRBJ1-1; possibly TRBD1 for D (5 bases). This receptor was identified in a woman in her fifties or sixties with COVID-19, enrolled during active disease. Here the CDR3 DNA reads TGTGCCAGCAGCCCCCGGAGGGACGGGAACACTGAAGCTTTCTTT. Its translation is CASSPRRDGNTEAFF.